This T cell receptor (beta chain) derives from a study of blood T cells in healthy people across ages. Study-level results: A roughly linear age-dependent decrease characterized TCR beta diversity per million T cells. Diversity figures derived from one million T cells were judged to underestimate the true value.

Note on this clonotype: The antigen remains undetermined.

Together with a sample-barcoded 5' primer, a J-beta primer mix was included in a second PCR lasting about 6 to 12 cycles. CDR3-containing paired-end reads numbering at least 2.5 million came from each sample. Each CDR3 protein gets one entry after TCRdb re-called the 5' RACE reads with MiXCR. The sample lists 1,500,000 or so distinct CDR3 sequences; approximately 60% were seen once. The CDR3 spans 15 residues. Germline V CDR1 and CDR2: KGHSY, FQNENV. Every donor provided 8.5 to 10 milliliters of peripheral blood. The V gene is TRBV16, the J gene TRBJ2-4; perhaps TRBD1 as D (6 bases). The closer fit of TRBJ2-7 to the DNA end suggests the J call may be wrong. The receptor was derived from a man aged 18-30 years in good health. Sample: blood. CDR3 coding DNA: TGTGCCAGCAGCAGACAGGCCGTGGGTGACTACGAGCAGTACTTC. It yields the protein CASSRQAVGDYEQYF.